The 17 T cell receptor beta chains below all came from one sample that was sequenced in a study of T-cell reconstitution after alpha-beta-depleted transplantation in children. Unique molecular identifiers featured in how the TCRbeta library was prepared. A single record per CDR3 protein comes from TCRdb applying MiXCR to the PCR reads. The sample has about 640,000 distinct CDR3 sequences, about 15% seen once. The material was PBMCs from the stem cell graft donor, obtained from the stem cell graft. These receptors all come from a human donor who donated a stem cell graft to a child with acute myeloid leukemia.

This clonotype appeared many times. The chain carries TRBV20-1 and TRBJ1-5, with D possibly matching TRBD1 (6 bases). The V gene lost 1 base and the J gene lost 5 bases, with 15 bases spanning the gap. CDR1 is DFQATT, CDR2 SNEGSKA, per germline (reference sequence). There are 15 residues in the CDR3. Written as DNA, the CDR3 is TGCAGTGCTAGAGGCGGCCGGGCAGGGGATCAGCCCCAGCATTTT. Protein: CSARGGRAGDQPQHF.

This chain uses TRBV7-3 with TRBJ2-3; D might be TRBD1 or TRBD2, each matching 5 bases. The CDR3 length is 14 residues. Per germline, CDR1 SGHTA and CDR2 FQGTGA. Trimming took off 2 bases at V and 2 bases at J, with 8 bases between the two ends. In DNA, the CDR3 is TGTGCCAGCAGCTTAGACGGGGCCACAGATACGCAGTATTTT. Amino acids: CASSLDGATDTQYF.

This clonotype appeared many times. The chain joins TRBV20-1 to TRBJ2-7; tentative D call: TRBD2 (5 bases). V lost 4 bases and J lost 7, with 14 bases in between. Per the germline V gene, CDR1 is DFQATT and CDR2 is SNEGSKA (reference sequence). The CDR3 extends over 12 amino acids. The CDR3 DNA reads TGCAGTGCTACGGTCGGGGTAAAAGAGCAGTACTTC. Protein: CSATVGVKEQYF.

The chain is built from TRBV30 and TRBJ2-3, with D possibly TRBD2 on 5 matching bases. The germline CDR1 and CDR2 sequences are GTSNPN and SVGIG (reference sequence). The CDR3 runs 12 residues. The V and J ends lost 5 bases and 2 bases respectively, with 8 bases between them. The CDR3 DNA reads TGTGCCTGGGGCCGGGACACAGATACGCAGTATTTT. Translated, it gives CAWGRDTDTQYF.

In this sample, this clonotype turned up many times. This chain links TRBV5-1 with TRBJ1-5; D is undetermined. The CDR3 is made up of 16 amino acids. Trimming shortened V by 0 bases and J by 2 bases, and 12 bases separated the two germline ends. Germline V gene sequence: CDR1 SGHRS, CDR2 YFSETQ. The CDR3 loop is CASSLALGYGNQPQHF. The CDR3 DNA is TGCGCCAGCAGCTTGGCTCTGGGATATGGCAATCAGCCCCAGCATTTT.

CDR3 in amino acids: CASSQEPASRNNEQFF. The DNA of the CDR3 is TGCGCCAGCAGCCAGGAGCCAGCGTCCCGAAACAATGAGCAGTTCTTC. This chain links TRBV4-3 with TRBJ2-1; D remains unclear. CDR1 and CDR2 (germline): LGHNA, YSLEER. The CDR3 sequence is 16 residues long. The V end was cut by 3 bases, the J end by 5 bases, with 17 bases between.

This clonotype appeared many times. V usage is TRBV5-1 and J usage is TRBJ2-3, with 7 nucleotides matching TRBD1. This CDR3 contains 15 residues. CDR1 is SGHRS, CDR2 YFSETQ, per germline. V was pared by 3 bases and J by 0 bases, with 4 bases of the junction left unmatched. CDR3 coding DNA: TGCGCCAGCAGCTCGAGACAGGGTAGCACAGATACGCAGTATTTT. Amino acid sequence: CASSSRQGSTDTQYF.

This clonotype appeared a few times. CDR3 nucleotides: TGTGCCAGCAGCTTAGAAGGGTTCAATTCACCCCTCCACTTT. This sequence encodes CASSLEGFNSPLHF. This chain connects TRBV7-9 to TRBJ1-6; D is unclear. Trimming removed 1 base at V and 7 bases at J, with 8 bases between. This CDR3 has 14 amino acids. The germline gives CDR1 SEHNR, CDR2 FQNEAQ (reference sequence).

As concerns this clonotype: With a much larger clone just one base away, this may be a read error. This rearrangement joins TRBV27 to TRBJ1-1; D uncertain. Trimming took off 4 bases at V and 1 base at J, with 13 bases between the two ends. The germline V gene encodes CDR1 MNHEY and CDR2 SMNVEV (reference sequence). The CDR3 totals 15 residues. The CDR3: CASSSSADGNTEAFF. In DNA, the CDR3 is TGTGCCAGCAGTTCATCAGCGGACGGGAACACTGAAGCTTTCTTT.

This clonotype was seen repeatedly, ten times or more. CDR3 sequence reads: CASSAGGKQETQYF. The CDR3 region has the DNA TGTGCCAGCAGTGCTGGGGGGAAACAAGAGACCCAGTACTTC. The V gene is TRBV25-1, the J gene TRBJ2-5; the D gene is possibly TRBD2 (6 bases). This CDR3 has 14 residues. The V end lost 4 bases, the J end lost 2 bases, and 11 bases lay between the germline ends. The germline V gene has CDR1 MGHDK and CDR2 SYGVNS.

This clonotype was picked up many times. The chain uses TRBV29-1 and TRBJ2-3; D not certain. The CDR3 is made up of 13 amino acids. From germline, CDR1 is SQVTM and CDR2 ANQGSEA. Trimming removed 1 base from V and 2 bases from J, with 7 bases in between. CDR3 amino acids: CSVEVGHTDTQYF. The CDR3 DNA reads TGCAGCGTTGAAGTGGGCCACACAGATACGCAGTATTTT.

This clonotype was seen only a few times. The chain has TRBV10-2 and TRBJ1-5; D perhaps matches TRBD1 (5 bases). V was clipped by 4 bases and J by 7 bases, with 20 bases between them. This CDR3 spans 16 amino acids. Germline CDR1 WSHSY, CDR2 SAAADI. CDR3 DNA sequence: TGCGCCAGCAGTGCTAGTCGTGAGGGGTCCCGGCAGCCCCAGCATTTT. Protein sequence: CASSASREGSRQPQHF.

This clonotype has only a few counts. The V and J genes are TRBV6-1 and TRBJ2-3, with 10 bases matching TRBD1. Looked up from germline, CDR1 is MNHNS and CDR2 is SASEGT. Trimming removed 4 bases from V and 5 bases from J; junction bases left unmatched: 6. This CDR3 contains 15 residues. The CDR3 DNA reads TGTGCCAGCAGTGCTTGGGACAGGGGAGTAGATACGCAGTATTTT. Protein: CASSAWDRGVDTQYF.

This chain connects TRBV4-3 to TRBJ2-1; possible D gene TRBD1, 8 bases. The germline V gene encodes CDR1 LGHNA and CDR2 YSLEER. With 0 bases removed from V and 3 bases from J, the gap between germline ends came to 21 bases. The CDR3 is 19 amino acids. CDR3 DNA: TGCGCCAGCAGCCAAGATAGGTCGGGAGGACAGGGTATCTACAATGAGCAGTTCTTC. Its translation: CASSQDRSGGQGIYNEQFF.

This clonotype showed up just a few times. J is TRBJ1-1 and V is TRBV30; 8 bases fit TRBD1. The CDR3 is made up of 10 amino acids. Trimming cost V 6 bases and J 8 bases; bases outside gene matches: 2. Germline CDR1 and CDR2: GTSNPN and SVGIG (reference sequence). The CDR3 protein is CACNRGEAFF. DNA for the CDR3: TGTGCCTGTAACAGGGGGGAAGCTTTCTTT.

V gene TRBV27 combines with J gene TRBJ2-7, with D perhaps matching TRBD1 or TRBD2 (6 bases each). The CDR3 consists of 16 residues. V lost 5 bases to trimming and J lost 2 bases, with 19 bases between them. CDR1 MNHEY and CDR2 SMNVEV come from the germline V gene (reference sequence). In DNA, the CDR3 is TGTGCCAGCAGTCCTCAACCGGGGGCTCGTCCCTACGAGCAGTACGTC. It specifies CASSPQPGARPYEQYV.

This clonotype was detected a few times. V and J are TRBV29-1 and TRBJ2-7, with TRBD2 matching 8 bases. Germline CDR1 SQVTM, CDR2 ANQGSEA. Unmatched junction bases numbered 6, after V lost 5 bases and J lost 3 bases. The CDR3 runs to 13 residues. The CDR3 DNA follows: TGCAGCGTTCGAACCGGGGGGGGCTACGAGCAGTACTTC. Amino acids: CSVRTGGGYEQYF.